The rows below give T cell receptor beta chains drawn from one sample of a study of shared clonotypes between healthy human individuals. Clones were sequenced by immunoSEQ multiplex PCR, and TCRdb holds only the in-frame ones, with some missing. Of over a million clones in the sample, more than 75% were seen once. The sample taken for sequencing was memory CD4+ T cells from PBMCs. These receptors came from a young man in good health. Some clones in this sample may be carry-over from other donors' samples. Both conserved end residues are part of each CDR3.

TRBV9,15,CASSVRANYPETQYF
TRBV7-2,15,CASSLRAGLTDTQYF
TRBV7-9,14,CASGVSGGTGELFF
TRBV4-2,16,CASSQDEAGAEETQYF
TRBV25-1,13,CASTGQGAGGYTF
TRBV29-1,13,CSVAGQGKPEQYF
TRBV6-6,15,CASSYSEGRERPQHF
TRBV5-6,15,CASSVAGREVEKLFF
TRBV6-6,13,CATSAGGSNIQYF
TRBV25-1,16,CASRGVSGQGSYEQYF
TRBV21-1,20,CASSTPRGPKRAQPLDTQYF
TRBV6-1,16,CASSELRATIHNEQFF
TRBV7-2,16,CASSLGLRQGVYEQYF
TRBV15,17,CATRRGAGGSNTGELFF
TRBV5-1,15,CASSLGLAGPYEQYF
TRBV7-3,15,CASSLINSPTGELFF
TRBV28,12,CASSLWDSKQFF
TRBV5-1,14,CASNPTSGRPEQYF
TRBV7-2,15,CASSPGTGGFYEQYF
TRBV18,14,CASSPDRQAYGYTF
TRBV30,16,CAWSAPRSGFGYGYTF
TRBV28,13,CASRGQVRSEQYF
TRBV4-2,16,CASSQEGLPPTYEQYF
TRBV10-3,15,CAISESQGPVTEAFF
TRBV29-1,13,CSVRGRTTYEQYF
TRBV7-2,13,CASSQEGYYGYTF
TRBV7-8,14,CASSLVNRNQPQHF
TRBV11-1,15,CASTWRVSSYNEQFF
TRBV5-4,15,CASSLGGRNTGELFF
TRBV15,12,CATSRVNREQYF
TRBV18,14,CASSPPERSGTQYF
TRBV18,15,CASSPVSGSHNEQFF
TRBV2,15,CALSGYGLRVDTQYF
TRBV27,13,CASSREFYNEQFF
TRBV30,14,CAWSRLFSTDTQYF
TRBV14,13,CATSPGGTDTQYF
TRBV7-2,15,CASSLAHLDRGPTFF
TRBV28,14,CASSRTSGRYEQYF
TRBV30,15,CAWSASSLGRSPLHF
TRBV7-2,14,CASSLGPDSYEQYF
TRBV11-2,15,CASSLTPKDTGELFF
TRBV28,11,CASSLWSEQYF
TRBV2,14,CASSRGQGNQPQHF
TRBV18,15,CASSPPGQTKYGYTF
TRBV5-6,15,CASASGTTGVGEAFF
TRBV29-1,13,CSVKGRVDTEAFF
TRBV11-2,12,CASSDQRNEQFF
TRBV29-1,14,CSVEAGLAGETQYF
TRBV5-1,14,CASSSQTVNTEAFF
TRBV5-1,13,CASSLRESDEQYF
TRBV30,12,CAWSLDTGELFF
TRBV5-1,14,CASSPQEGTYGYTF
TRBV29-1,13,CSVEDSSGNTIYF
TRBV5-4,14,CASSSKTSYYEQYF
TRBV19,13,CASSIVQGETQYF
TRBV11-2,13,CASSDRGRNEQFF
TRBV15,13,CATSPRGGETQYF
TRBV6-5,12,CASSSTMHEQYF
TRBV28,16,CASSSSGHVNTGELFF